This TCR beta chain was observed in a study of T cells after yellow fever vaccination. Looking at the study overall: The fractions with low cell numbers were processed using SMART-Seq v4 Ultra Low Input.

5'RACE template switching added a universal primer site and UMIs to TCR cDNA. TCRdb analysed the 5' RACE reads with MiXCR anew, one entry per CDR3 protein. The table has roughly 300,000 distinct CDR3 sequences, around 7% seen once. This clonotype has just a few counts. Antigen: not known. V lost 6 bases, J lost 9 bases, and 12 bases lay in between. This CDR3 spans 11 amino acids. Germline values: CDR1 DFQATT, CDR2 SNEGSKA (reference sequence). Findings and caveats of the study: Clonotype sharing between CD4 and CD8 compartments was small. A large majority of primary-vaccination clones showed up again after the booster (around 95% CD4, about 87% CD8).

This chain links TRBV20-1 with TRBJ2-1, with D unclear. The input for sequencing was PBMCs, taken about 49 days after the first yellow fever vaccination. The receptor comes from a man aged 18 to 30 who received the YFV17D yellow fever vaccine. CDR3 in amino acids: CSALPTAEQFF. For the CDR3, the DNA is TGCAGTGCGCTACCGACGGCTGAGCAGTTCTTC.